One and the same sample provided the 8 T cell receptor beta chains below, sequenced in a study of control samples from healthy donors and cancer patients. Sequenced by immunoSEQ multiplex PCR; TCRdb stores in-frame clones only, minus some. Among 120,000 or so clones listed, about 87% were seen once. Sequencing was carried out using blood. Source of these receptors: a man in his sixties in good health.

The J gene is TRBJ2-1, the V gene TRBV5-1; 7 nucleotides agree with TRBD2. This CDR3 comprises 13 residues. Germline lookup yields CDR1 SGHRS and CDR2 YFSETQ. V lost 5 bases to trimming and J lost 6 bases; unmatched junction nucleotides: 5. CDR3 region: CASSFSGANEQFF. The DNA for the CDR3 is TGCGCCAGCAGTTTCAGCGGGGCCAATGAGCAGTTCTTC.

The rearrangement uses TRBV14 and TRBJ1-2; TRBD1 matches at 12 bases. The CDR3 sequence is 16 residues long. V lost 0 bases, J lost 4 bases, and 3 bases stayed unmatched. Germline V gene data show CDR1 as SGHDN and CDR2 as FVKESK. The CDR3 reads CASSQEGTGGLYGYTF. CDR3 in DNA: TGTGCCAGCAGCCAAGAAGGGACAGGGGGCCTCTATGGCTACACCTTC. The variable domain in full, completed from reference TRBV14 and TRBJ1-2, reads EAGVTQFPSHSVIEKGQTVTLRCDPISGHDNLYWYRRVMGKEIKFLLHFVKESKQDESGMPNNRFLAERTGGTYSTLKVQPAELEDSGVYFCASSQEGTGGLYGYTFGSGTRLTVV.

The chain uses TRBV4-1 and TRBJ1-2; D is perhaps TRBD1 (5 bases). This CDR3 spans 18 amino acids. The germline V gene has CDR1 MGHRA and CDR2 YSYEKL. The V end was cut by 4 bases, the J end by 1 base, with 22 bases between. The CDR3 DNA follows: TGCGCCAGCAGCCCGGGGGACGGAAAGGGGTCCCTTAACTATGGCTACACCTTC. Translation gives CASSPGDGKGSLNYGYTF.

The gene calls are TRBV6-5 and TRBJ2-1; maybe TRBD1 (7 bases). CDR1 is MNHEY, CDR2 SVGAGI, per germline. The V gene lost 7 bases and the J gene lost 5 bases, with 18 bases spanning the gap. The CDR3 sequence is 15 residues long. CDR3 DNA: TGTGCCAGCAAGAACGACAGGGCGGGGAACAATGAGCAGTTCTTC. It specifies CASKNDRAGNNEQFF.

V and J are TRBV4-2 and TRBJ1-1; TRBD1 agrees at 9 bases. CDR3 length: 15 residues. Germline CDR1 and CDR2: LGHNA and YNFKEQ. The J segment lost 1 base and the V segment lost 3 bases, leaving 3 bases of the junction unmatched. CDR3 DNA sequence: TGTGCCAGCAGCCATACACAGGGGGCGAACACTGAAGCTTTCTTT. Protein product: CASSHTQGANTEAFF.

J is TRBJ1-2 and V is TRBV5-8, with unresolved D. Trimming removed 2 bases from V and 6 bases from J, with 8 bases in between. CDR1 and CDR2 from the germline V gene are SGHTS and YDEGEE. This CDR3 is built from 12 residues. In nucleotides, the CDR3 is TGTGCCAGCAGCTTTTATGCGAATGGCTACACCTTC. Translation: CASSFYANGYTF. Using reference TRBV5-8 and TRBJ1-2 for the parts outside the CDR3, the full variable domain is EAGVTQSPTHLIKTRGQQATLRCSPISGHTSVYWYQQALGLGLQFLLWYDEGEERNRGNFPPRFSGRQFPNYSSELNVNALELEDSALYLCASSFYANGYTFGSGTRLTVV.

V is TRBV11-2 and J is TRBJ1-1, with no clear D. Germline V gives CDR1 SGHAT, CDR2 FQNNGV. The CDR3 spans 14 residues. Trimming stripped 2 bases from V and 1 base from J, with 8 bases between. CDR3: CASSLPSTNTEAFF. For the CDR3, the DNA is TGTGCCAGCAGCTTACCCAGTACGAACACTGAAGCTTTCTTT.

The chain uses TRBV23-1 and TRBJ1-4; D gene ambiguous. TRBV23-1 is labeled an ORF, and its function is uncertain. The CDR3 has 16 amino acids. V shed 2 bases and J shed 0 bases, with 10 bases lying between them. The CDR3 loop is CASSQLQRPTNEKLFF. The DNA of the CDR3 is TGCGCCAGCAGTCAACTACAGCGTCCAACTAATGAAAAACTGTTTTTT.